This paragraph reports one T cell receptor (beta chain). What it recognizes is unknown. This sample is part of a study of Graves' ophthalmopathy and Graves' hyperthyroidism. Study summary: No progression to ophthalmopathy over 18 months defined stable hyperthyroidism. General study findings and limits: Blood repertoires reportedly contained most expanded thyroid clonotypes above 0.001 frequency. Classification of ophthalmopathy versus stable hyperthyroidism by a 13-signature model yielded around 91% sensitivity and just under 83% specificity.

Beta-chain TCR CDR3 regions were amplified from RNA transcripts. RT-PCR in the first round used HTBI primers; a second-round multiplex PCR followed. TCRdb passed the multiplex PCR reads through MiXCR, listing each CDR3 protein once. Found here are around 590,000 distinct CDR3 sequences, 35% to 40% of them singletons; the top ten hold about 4%. CDR3 length equals 16 residues. Germline CDR1 reads LGHDT; CDR2 reads YNNKEL (reference sequence). Deletions cut 1 base from V and 1 base from J, with 13 bases between. Ineligible for inclusion were patients with other autoimmune diseases, uncontrolled infections, pregnancy or lactation.

This chain connects TRBV3-1 to TRBJ1-1; D gene unclear. The sequence came from an adult man with Graves' hyperthyroidism. The material sequenced was peripheral blood or thyroid tissue (not recorded which). CDR3 nucleotide sequence: TGTGCCAGCAGCCAAGTTGCCGCGGTCGGGAACACTGAAGCTTTCTTT. Protein sequence: CASSQVAAVGNTEAFF.